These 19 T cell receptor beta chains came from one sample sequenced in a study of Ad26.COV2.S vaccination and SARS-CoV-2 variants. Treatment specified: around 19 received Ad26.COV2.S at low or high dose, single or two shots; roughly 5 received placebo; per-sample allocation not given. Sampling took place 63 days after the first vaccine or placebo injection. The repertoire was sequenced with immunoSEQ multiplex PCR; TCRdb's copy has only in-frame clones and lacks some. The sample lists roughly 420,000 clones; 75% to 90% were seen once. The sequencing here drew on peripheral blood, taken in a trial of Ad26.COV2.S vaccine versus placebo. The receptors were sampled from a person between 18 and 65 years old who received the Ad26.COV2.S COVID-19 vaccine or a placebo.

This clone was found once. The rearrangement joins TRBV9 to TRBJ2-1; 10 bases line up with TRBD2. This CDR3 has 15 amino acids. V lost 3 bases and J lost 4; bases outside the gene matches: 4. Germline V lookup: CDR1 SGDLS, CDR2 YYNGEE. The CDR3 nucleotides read TGTGCCAGCAGCGCTGGACTAGCGGAATACAATGAGCAGTTCTTC. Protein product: CASSAGLAEYNEQFF.

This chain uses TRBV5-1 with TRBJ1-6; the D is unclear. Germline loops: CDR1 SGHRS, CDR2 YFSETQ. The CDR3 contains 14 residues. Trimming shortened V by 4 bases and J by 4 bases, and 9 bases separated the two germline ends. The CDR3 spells CASSLATYNSPLHF. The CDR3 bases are TGCGCCAGCAGCCTAGCAACTTATAATTCACCCCTCCACTTT.

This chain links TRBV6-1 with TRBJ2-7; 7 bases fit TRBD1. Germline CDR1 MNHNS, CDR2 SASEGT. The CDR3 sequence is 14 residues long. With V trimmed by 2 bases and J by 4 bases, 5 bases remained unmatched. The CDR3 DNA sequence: TGTGCCAGCAGTGAATGGACAGGCCCATACGAGCAGTACGTC. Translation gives CASSEWTGPYEQYV.

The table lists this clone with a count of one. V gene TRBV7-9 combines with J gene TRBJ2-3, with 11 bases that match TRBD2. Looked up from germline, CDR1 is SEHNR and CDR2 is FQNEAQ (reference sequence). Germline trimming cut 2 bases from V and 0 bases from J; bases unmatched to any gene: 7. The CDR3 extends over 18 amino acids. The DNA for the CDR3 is TGTGCCAGCAGCTTAACTAGCGGGGGACCTTCTAGCACAGATACGCAGTATTTT. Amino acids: CASSLTSGGPSSTDTQYF. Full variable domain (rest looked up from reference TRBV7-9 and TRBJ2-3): DTGVSQNPRHKITKRGQNVTFRCDPISEHNRLYWYRQTLGQGPEFLTYFQNEAQLEKSRLLSDRFSAERPKGSFSTLEIQRTEQGDSAMYLCASSLTSGGPSSTDTQYFGPGTRLTVL.

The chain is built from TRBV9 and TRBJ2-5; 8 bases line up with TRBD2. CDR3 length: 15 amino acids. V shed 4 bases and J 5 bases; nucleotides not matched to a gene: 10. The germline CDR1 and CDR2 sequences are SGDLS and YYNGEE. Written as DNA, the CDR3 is TGTGCCAGCAGCCCCCGTGAGCGGGAGTGGGAGACCCAGTACTTC. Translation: CASSPREREWETQYF.

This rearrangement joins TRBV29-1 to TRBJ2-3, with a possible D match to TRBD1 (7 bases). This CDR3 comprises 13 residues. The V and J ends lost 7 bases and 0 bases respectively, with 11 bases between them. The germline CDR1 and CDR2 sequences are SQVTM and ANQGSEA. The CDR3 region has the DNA TGCAGCGGGAGGGGGCCGAGCACAGATACGCAGTATTTT. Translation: CSGRGPSTDTQYF.

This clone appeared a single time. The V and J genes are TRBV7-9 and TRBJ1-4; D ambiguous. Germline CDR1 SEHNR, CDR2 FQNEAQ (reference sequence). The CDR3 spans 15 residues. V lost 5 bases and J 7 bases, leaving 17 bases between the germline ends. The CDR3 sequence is CASSPKSSYGEKLFF. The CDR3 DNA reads TGTGCCAGCAGCCCAAAATCCTCTTATGGTGAAAAACTGTTTTTT. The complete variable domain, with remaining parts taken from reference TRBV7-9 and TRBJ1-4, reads DTGVSQNPRHKITKRGQNVTFRCDPISEHNRLYWYRQTLGQGPEFLTYFQNEAQLEKSRLLSDRFSAERPKGSFSTLEIQRTEQGDSAMYLCASSPKSSYGEKLFFGSGTQLSVL.

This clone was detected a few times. CDR3 sequence reads: CASSVGGRSYNSPLHF. In DNA, the CDR3 is TGTGCCAGCAGCGTAGGAGGCAGATCCTATAATTCACCCCTCCACTTT. The gene calls are TRBV9 and TRBJ1-6; D remains unclear. This CDR3 has 16 residues. The germline V and J ends were trimmed by 0 bases and 1 base, with 8 bases remaining between them. CDR1 is SGDLS and CDR2 is YYNGEE in the germline V gene.

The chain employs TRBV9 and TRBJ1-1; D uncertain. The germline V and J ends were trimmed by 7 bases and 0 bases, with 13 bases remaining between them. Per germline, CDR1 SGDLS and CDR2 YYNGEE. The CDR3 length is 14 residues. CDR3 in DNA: TGTGCCAGCTCTCGGGTGTACTTGAACACTGAAGCTTTCTTT. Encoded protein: CASSRVYLNTEAFF.

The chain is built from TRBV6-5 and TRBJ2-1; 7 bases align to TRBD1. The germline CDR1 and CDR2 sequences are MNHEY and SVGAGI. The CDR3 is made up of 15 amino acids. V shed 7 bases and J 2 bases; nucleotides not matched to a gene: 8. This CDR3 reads CASTVGQVPYNEQFF. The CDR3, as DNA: TGTGCCAGCACCGTAGGACAGGTGCCCTACAATGAGCAGTTCTTC.

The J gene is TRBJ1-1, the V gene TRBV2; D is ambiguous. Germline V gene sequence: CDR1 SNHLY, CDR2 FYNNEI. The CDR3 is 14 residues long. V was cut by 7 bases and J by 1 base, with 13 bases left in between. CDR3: CASTAGSGNTEAFF. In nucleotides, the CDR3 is TGTGCCAGCACTGCGGGGTCTGGGAACACTGAAGCTTTCTTT.

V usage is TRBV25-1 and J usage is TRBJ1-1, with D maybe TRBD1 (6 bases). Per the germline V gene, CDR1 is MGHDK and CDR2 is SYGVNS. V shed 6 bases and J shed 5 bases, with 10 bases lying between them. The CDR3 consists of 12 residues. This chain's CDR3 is CASRGGITEAFF. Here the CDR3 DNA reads TGTGCCAGCAGAGGGGGTATTACTGAAGCTTTCTTT.

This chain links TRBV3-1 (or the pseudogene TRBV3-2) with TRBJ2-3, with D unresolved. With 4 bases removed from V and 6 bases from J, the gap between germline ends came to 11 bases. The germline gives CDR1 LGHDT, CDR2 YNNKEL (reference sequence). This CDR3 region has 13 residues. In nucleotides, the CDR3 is TGTGCCAGCAGCCTAAACCAATGGGATACGCAGTATTTT. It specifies CASSLNQWDTQYF.

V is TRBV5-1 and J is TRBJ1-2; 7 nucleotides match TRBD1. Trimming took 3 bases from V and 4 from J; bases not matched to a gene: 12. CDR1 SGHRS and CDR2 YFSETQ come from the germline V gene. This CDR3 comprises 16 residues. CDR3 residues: CASSWDGDSYLYGYTF. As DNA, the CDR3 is TGCGCCAGCAGCTGGGACGGGGACAGTTACCTCTATGGCTACACCTTC.

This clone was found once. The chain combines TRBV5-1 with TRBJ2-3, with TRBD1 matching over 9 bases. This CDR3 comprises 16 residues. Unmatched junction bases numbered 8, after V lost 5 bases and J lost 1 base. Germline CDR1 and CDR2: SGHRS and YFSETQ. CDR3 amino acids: CASRQQTGGGTDTQYF. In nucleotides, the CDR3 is TGCGCCAGCAGGCAGCAGACAGGGGGTGGCACAGATACGCAGTATTTT.

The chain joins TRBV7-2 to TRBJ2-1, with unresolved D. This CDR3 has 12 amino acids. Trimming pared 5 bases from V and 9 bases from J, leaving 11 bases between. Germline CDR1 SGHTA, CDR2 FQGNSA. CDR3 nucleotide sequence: TGTGCCAGCAGCCATGATTGGGGTGAGCAGTTCTTC. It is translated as CASSHDWGEQFF.

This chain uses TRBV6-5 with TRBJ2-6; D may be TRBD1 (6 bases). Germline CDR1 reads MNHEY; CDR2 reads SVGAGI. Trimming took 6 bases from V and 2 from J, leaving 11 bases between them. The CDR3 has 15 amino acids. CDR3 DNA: TGTGCCAGCAGCCATAACAGGGCTGGGGCCAACGTCCTGACTTTC. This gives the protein CASSHNRAGANVLTF.

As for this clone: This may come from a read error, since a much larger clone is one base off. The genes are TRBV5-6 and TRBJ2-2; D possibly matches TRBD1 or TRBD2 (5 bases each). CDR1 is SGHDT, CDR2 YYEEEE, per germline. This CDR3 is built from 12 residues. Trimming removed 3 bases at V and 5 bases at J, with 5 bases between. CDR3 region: CASSWGTGELFF. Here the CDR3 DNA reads TGTGCCAGCAGCTGGGGGACCGGGGAGCTGTTTTTT.

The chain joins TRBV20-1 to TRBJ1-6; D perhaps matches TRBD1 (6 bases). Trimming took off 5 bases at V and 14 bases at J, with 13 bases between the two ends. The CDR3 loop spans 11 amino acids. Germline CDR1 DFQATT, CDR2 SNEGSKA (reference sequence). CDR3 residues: CSAGISGALHF. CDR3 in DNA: TGCAGTGCTGGCATCTCAGGGGCCCTCCACTTT.